The 10 T cell receptor beta chains given below trace back to one sample, sequenced in a study of regulatory T cells in long-lasting Graves disease. Relying on iRepertoire HTBI primers and Arm-PCR of CDR3 regions, the team built TCR beta libraries. TCRdb analysed the multiplex PCR reads with MiXCR anew, one entry per CDR3 protein. The sample contains roughly 530,000 distinct CDR3 sequences, 16% of which appear only once. Time point noted: newly diagnosed GD, antithyroid drugs for less than 3 months. There was RNA extracted from PBMCs, and the TCR library was made from it. A further study also used this sample, focusing on T cells in Graves' hyperthyroidism and ophthalmopathy.

This specimen was peripheral blood mononuclear cells (PBMCs), taken at new diagnosis, from a patient treated with antithyroid drugs. Receptors originate from a woman aged 40-65 years with Graves disease.

The chain employs TRBV11-2 and TRBJ1-2; no clear D gene. There are 15 residues in the CDR3. V was clipped by 3 bases and J by 8 bases, with 19 bases between them. CDR1 SGHAT and CDR2 FQNNGV come from the germline V gene. CDR3 region: CASSFQSRTLSGYTF. The DNA of the CDR3 is TGTGCCAGCAGCTTCCAATCCCGGACCCTCTCGGGCTACACCTTC.

This sequence joins TRBV19 and TRBJ1-2, with a tentative D call TRBD1 (6 bases). Trimming cost V 5 bases and J 6 bases, with 19 bases left between them. The CDR3 sequence is 15 residues long. Per the germline V gene, CDR1 is LNHDA and CDR2 is SQIVND (reference sequence). This CDR3 is CASSSVGQFYHGYTF. CDR3 DNA sequence: TGTGCCAGTAGTTCAGTTGGACAGTTCTACCATGGCTACACCTTC.

This clonotype was picked up a small number of times. J is TRBJ2-3 and V is TRBV5-5; the D gene could be TRBD1 or TRBD2 (5 bases each). V dropped 4 bases and J dropped 5 bases, with 17 bases sitting between them. In germline, CDR1 is SGHKS, CDR2 YYEKEE (reference sequence). The CDR3 contains 15 residues. The CDR3 DNA follows: TGTGCCAGCAGCCTGGGACCCACGGTACGAGATACGCAGTATTTT. It codes for CASSLGPTVRDTQYF.

The CDR3 bases are TGTGCCAGCAGCTTGGGGGGACAGGTTATTACTGAAGCTTTCTTT. Translating it yields CASSLGGQVITEAFF. The rearrangement uses TRBV5-4 and TRBJ1-1, with 8 bases aligning to TRBD1. The CDR3 extends over 15 amino acids. Germline V lookup: CDR1 SGHNT, CDR2 YYREEE (reference sequence). Unmatched junction bases numbered 6, after V lost 0 bases and J lost 5 bases.

Only a few counts were recorded for this clonotype. The chain links TRBV18 to TRBJ2-1; 8 nucleotides align to TRBD2. J was trimmed by 7 bases and V by 3 bases; bases with no gene match: 14. Germline loops: CDR1 KGHSH, CDR2 LQKENI. This CDR3 comprises 17 residues. The chain's CDR3 is CASSPRDTAGGENEQFF. The CDR3 region has the DNA TGTGCCAGCTCACCCCGGGATACTGCGGGGGGTGAAAATGAGCAGTTCTTC. The full variable domain, rest sourced from reference TRBV18 and TRBJ2-1, is NAGVMQNPRHLVRRRGQEARLRCSPMKGHSHVYWYRQLPEEGLKFMVYLQKENIIDESGMPKERFSAEFPKEGPSILRIQQVVRGDSAAYFCASSPRDTAGGENEQFFGPGTRLTVL.

This clonotype was found many times. The V call is TRBV2, the J call TRBJ1-3; TRBD1 is a possible D gene (6 bases). The V gene lost 1 base and the J gene lost 4 bases, with 17 bases spanning the gap. The CDR3 extends over 17 amino acids. Germline lookup yields CDR1 SNHLY and CDR2 FYNNEI. The DNA for the CDR3 is TGTGCCAGCAGTGAAGACAGGGACGGTCTCCTGGGAAACACCATATATTTT. Its translation: CASSEDRDGLLGNTIYF.

This clonotype was seen more than once but under ten times. The chain carries TRBV10-3 and TRBJ1-1, with D possibly TRBD1 on 5 matching bases. The V and J ends lost 2 bases and 6 bases respectively, with 13 bases between them. This CDR3 region has 14 residues. The germline V gene encodes CDR1 ENHRY and CDR2 SYGVKD. The CDR3 coding sequence is TGTGCCATCAGTGAGATCGACCTGGGGCCTGAAGCTTTCTTT. It is translated as CAISEIDLGPEAFF.

There are many counts of this clonotype. The genes are TRBV5-1 and TRBJ2-3, with D perhaps TRBD1 (6 bases). CDR1 is SGHRS and CDR2 is YFSETQ in the germline V gene. The V and J ends lost 4 bases and 2 bases respectively, with 14 bases between them. The CDR3 loop spans 15 amino acids. CDR3 bases: TGCGCCAGCAGCCAAAACAGGGAGAACACAGATACGCAGTATTTT. It specifies CASSQNRENTDTQYF.

This clonotype was seen many times. This chain uses TRBV6-2 or TRBV6-3 with TRBJ2-3; 15 bases align to TRBD2. CDR3 size: 17 residues. J gave up 4 bases and V 5 bases, and 7 bases lay outside the gene matches. CDR1 and CDR2 from the germline V gene are MNHEY and SVGEGT. The CDR3 DNA is TGTGCCAGCAGTCAACCTTGGACTAGCGGGGGGGCAGATACGCAGTATTTT. Residues: CASSQPWTSGGADTQYF.

The chain carries TRBV30 and TRBJ2-1, with TRBD1 as a possible D gene (5 bases). The germline CDR1 and CDR2 sequences are GTSNPN and SVGIG (reference sequence). V lost 7 bases and J 6 bases, leaving 25 bases between the germline ends. The CDR3 is 16 amino acids. The DNA for the CDR3 is TGTGCCTACTCCCAGGGTGGTGCCAATAAGGCCAATGAGCAGTTCTTC. This translates into CAYSQGGANKANEQFF.